The T cell receptor (beta chain) under discussion was sequenced for a study of cytomegalovirus exposure and HLA in healthy donors. Study-wide results and limits: Previous analysis showed most TCR beta V segments were productive about 90% or about 30% of the time. Later work associated roughly 15,000 TCR beta sequences with HLA alleles at 0.05 false discovery rate.

On this clone: No antigen is known for it.

The PCR ran on 60 Vbeta and 13 Jbeta primers. Under the authors' procedure: Roughly 11 million shared chains were among about 80 million unique TCR beta chains counted in a later analysis. Measured with immunoSEQ multiplex PCR; TCRdb has only the in-frame clones, and not every one. V and J calls and clone size come straight from that table; D and trimming were deduced from the DNA. The sample has a few hundred thousand clones; around 75% are singletons. The sequence came from a woman in her twenties or thirties in good health and CMV-seronegative. Material: PBMCs.

The CDR3 spells CASSYSDRVQEDGYTF. The DNA for the CDR3 is TGTGCCAGCAGTTACTCCGACAGGGTCCAGGAGGATGGCTACACCTTC. This chain links TRBV6-6 with TRBJ1-2; TRBD1 aligns across 7 bases. Looked up from germline, CDR1 is MNHNY and CDR2 is SVGAGI (reference sequence). The CDR3 is made up of 16 amino acids. The trim removed 0 bases at V and 6 bases at J, leaving 10 bases unmatched.